This T cell receptor beta chain was recovered during a study of T cell repertoires in cytomegalovirus infection. In the study overall: The study used recently identified HLA-C-restricted and well-studied HLA-B-restricted CMV epitopes. The public TCR beta signatures pointed to both CMV infection and matching HLA type.

TCRdb redid the calling of the reads with MiXCR, one entry per CDR3 protein. The sample includes roughly 500,000 distinct CDR3 sequences, more than 30% of them seen just once. The study, taken as a whole, reports: It was HLA-C-restricted CMV-specific TCR beta clonotypes that dominated the response ex vivo.

The CDR3 runs 15 residues. From germline, CDR1 is MNHEY and CDR2 SVGEGT. V was pared by 7 bases and J by 5 bases, with 18 bases between. About this clonotype itself: Antigen: not known.

The chain couples TRBV6-2 or TRBV6-3 to TRBJ2-4; TRBD1 or TRBD2 may be the D gene (6 bases each). The material sequenced was cultured PBMCs, taken from culture after CMV antigen stimulation. This TCR was sampled from a human donor in good health (CMV status not recorded). Some clones in this sample may be carry-over from other donors' samples. The CDR3 loop is CASKGAAGGENIQYF. Written as DNA, the CDR3 is TGTGCCAGCAAAGGAGCCGCCGGGGGCGAAAACATTCAGTACTTC.